This is a list of T cell receptor beta chains from one sample in a study of blood T cells in healthy people across ages. TCRdb reprocessed the 5' RACE reads via MiXCR and lists one record per CDR3 protein. The top ten hold 10% to 13% of the sample, which has some 940,000 distinct CDR3 sequences, about 28% seen once. Separately, the same data were catalogued under a study of T cells of mothers and their children.

Sample: blood. The receptor set was obtained from a woman between 40 and 50 years old in good health. The CDR3 runs from the conserved cysteine through the conserved F or W. A D gene is named only where the DNA matches it firmly. Clone size appears in some rows only: once, few, many, or a class for an expanded clone.

d_gene: TRBD1
abundance: .
j_gene: TRBJ2-1
v_gene: TRBV9
CDR3nt: TGTGCCAGCAGCGGGGACAAGGGGGCGGATGAGCAGTTCTTC
CDR3aa: CASSGDKGADEQFF

d_gene: .
abundance: many
j_gene: TRBJ2-5
v_gene: TRBV12-3/TRBV12-4
CDR3nt: TGTGCCAGCAGCTCCCGCCGGTGGACCCAGTACTTC
CDR3aa: CASSSRRWTQYF

d_gene: .
abundance: .
j_gene: TRBJ2-2
v_gene: TRBV7-9
CDR3nt: TGTGCCAGCAGCCCGGACGGCCTTACCGGGGAGCTGTTTTTT
CDR3aa: CASSPDGLTGELFF

d_gene: .
abundance: .
j_gene: TRBJ1-5
v_gene: TRBV5-5
CDR3nt: TGTGCCAGCTGCCCGTGGGGGGGCAGGGGCAATCAGCCCCAGCATTTT
CDR3aa: CASCPWGGRGNQPQHF

d_gene: .
abundance: few
j_gene: TRBJ2-7
v_gene: TRBV25-1
CDR3nt: TGTGCCAGCGGAACAGCTTACTACGAGCAGTACTTC
CDR3aa: CASGTAYYEQYF

d_gene: .
abundance: few
j_gene: TRBJ2-7
v_gene: TRBV19
CDR3nt: TGTGCCAGTAGATCCAACCGGGACGGGTACGAGCAGTACTTC
CDR3aa: CASRSNRDGYEQYF

d_gene: .
abundance: .
j_gene: TRBJ2-3
v_gene: TRBV27
CDR3nt: TGTGCCAGCAGTCCCTCCTCGCGGACTTTCACAGATACGCAGTATTTT
CDR3aa: CASSPSSRTFTDTQYF

d_gene: TRBD2
abundance: .
j_gene: TRBJ2-5
v_gene: TRBV27
CDR3nt: TGTGCCAGCAGTTTATGGAGCGGGGGGGCAGGAGGGCAGTACTTC
CDR3aa: CASSLWSGGAGGQYF

d_gene: TRBD1
abundance: few
j_gene: TRBJ1-4
v_gene: TRBV12-3/TRBV12-4
CDR3nt: TGTGCCAGCAGCCAATCCCCCGGACAGGGGGCTCCAGAACTGTTTTTT
CDR3aa: CASSQSPGQGAPELFF

d_gene: .
abundance: few
j_gene: TRBJ1-5
v_gene: TRBV5-5
CDR3nt: TGTGCCAGCAGCTTCCCTGATCGGCAGCCCCAGCATTTT
CDR3aa: CASSFPDRQPQHF

d_gene: TRBD1
abundance: many
j_gene: TRBJ2-4
v_gene: TRBV5-5
CDR3nt: TGTGCCAGCAGCTTCGGAAATCGGGACAGGGATTTTGTCGCCAAAAACATTCAGTACTTC
CDR3aa: CASSFGNRDRDFVAKNIQYF

d_gene: .
abundance: few
j_gene: TRBJ1-5
v_gene: TRBV4-2
CDR3nt: TGTGCCAGCAGCCAAGATATGGCTATAAGCAATCAGCCCCAGCATTTT
CDR3aa: CASSQDMAISNQPQHF

d_gene: TRBD1
abundance: few
j_gene: TRBJ1-1
v_gene: TRBV11-2
CDR3nt: TGTGCCAGCAGCCCCAACAGGGGAGGGTTGACTGAAGCTTTCTTT
CDR3aa: CASSPNRGGLTEAFF

d_gene: .
abundance: few
j_gene: TRBJ1-5
v_gene: TRBV12-3/TRBV12-4
CDR3nt: TGTGCCAGCAGACCAAGAGGGGATAGCAATCAGCCCCAGCATTTT
CDR3aa: CASRPRGDSNQPQHF

d_gene: .
abundance: .
j_gene: TRBJ2-2
v_gene: TRBV20-1
CDR3nt: TGCAGTGCTAGAGCAAGGGGTAACACCGGGGAGCTGTTTTTT
CDR3aa: CSARARGNTGELFF

d_gene: TRBD1
abundance: .
j_gene: TRBJ1-2
v_gene: TRBV28
CDR3nt: TGTGCCAGCAGTTTAGTGACAGGGGTTAATGGCTACACCTTC
CDR3aa: CASSLVTGVNGYTF

d_gene: TRBD2
abundance: .
j_gene: TRBJ2-1
v_gene: TRBV7-8
CDR3nt: TGTGCCAGCAGCTTAGCCTGGCGAGGGAGGGCCTACAGTGAGCAGTTCTTC
CDR3aa: CASSLAWRGRAYSEQFF

d_gene: TRBD1
abundance: .
j_gene: TRBJ1-4
v_gene: TRBV6-5
CDR3nt: TGTGCCAGCAGTTACCCCTGGCAGGGGGCAGCAACTAATGAAAAACTGTTTTTT
CDR3aa: CASSYPWQGAATNEKLFF

d_gene: TRBD2
abundance: .
j_gene: TRBJ2-5
v_gene: TRBV7-2
CDR3nt: TGTGCCAGCAGCTTAAGGCCAGCGGGGCTCCAAGAGACCCAGTACTTC
CDR3aa: CASSLRPAGLQETQYF

d_gene: .
abundance: few
j_gene: TRBJ1-1
v_gene: TRBV14
CDR3nt: TGTGCCAGCAGCCAAGAAGGGCATCCGAACACTGAAGCTTTCTTT
CDR3aa: CASSQEGHPNTEAFF

d_gene: TRBD1
abundance: .
j_gene: TRBJ1-5
v_gene: TRBV27
CDR3nt: TGTGCCAGCAGTTGGACAGGGGGCCTGCTCAGCAATCAGCCCCAGCATTTT
CDR3aa: CASSWTGGLLSNQPQHF

d_gene: TRBD2
abundance: .
j_gene: TRBJ2-5
v_gene: TRBV25-1
CDR3nt: TGTGCCAGCAGTCGTGGCGGGGGGGCTGGAGAGACCCAGTACTTC
CDR3aa: CASSRGGGAGETQYF

d_gene: TRBD1
abundance: .
j_gene: TRBJ1-2
v_gene: TRBV20-1
CDR3nt: TGCAGTTCAATCGACAGGGGGCTAGACTATGGCTACACCTTC
CDR3aa: CSSIDRGLDYGYTF

d_gene: .
abundance: .
j_gene: TRBJ1-1
v_gene: TRBV20-1
CDR3nt: TGCAGTGGGGCTAGGAGGGCCGACACTGAAGCTTTCTTT
CDR3aa: CSGARRADTEAFF

d_gene: .
abundance: few
j_gene: TRBJ1-5
v_gene: TRBV18
CDR3nt: TGTGCCAGCCCTCGACCCGAATCAAGCAATCAGCCCCAGCATTTT
CDR3aa: CASPRPESSNQPQHF

d_gene: .
abundance: .
j_gene: TRBJ1-5
v_gene: TRBV4-1
CDR3nt: TGCGCCAGCAGCTATGGACAGAGCAATCAGCCCCAGCATTTT
CDR3aa: CASSYGQSNQPQHF

d_gene: .
abundance: many
j_gene: TRBJ2-6
v_gene: TRBV3-1
CDR3nt: TGTGCCAGCAGCCATCCTGGGGCTAGCTCTGGGGCCAACGTCCTGACTTTC
CDR3aa: CASSHPGASSGANVLTF

d_gene: TRBD1
abundance: few
j_gene: TRBJ1-4
v_gene: TRBV7-6
CDR3nt: TGTGCCAGCAGCTACGGGACAGGGGGTCCTAATGAAAAACTGTTTTTT
CDR3aa: CASSYGTGGPNEKLFF